The 26 T cell receptor beta chains in this list originate from one sample, sequenced in a study of spatial heterogeneity in lung cancer. Study-level findings and limits: It was found that expanded intratumoral alpha and beta TCR counts tracked tumor mutation counts.

No cognate antigen is known for these TCRs. Specified time point: sample taken at primary tumor resection. TCRdb re-derived calls from the 5' RACE reads in MiXCR, one entry per CDR3 protein. The table includes around 3,900 distinct CDR3 sequences, approximately 28% detected once. The source was lung tumor tissue, collected at surgery. The receptors were gathered from a male donor with early-stage non-small cell lung cancer.

A remark on this clonotype: This beta chain is a stray sequence in a library constructed for alpha chains; its clone size is not meaningful. The chain carries TRBV30 and TRBJ1-4; TRBD1 matches 8 bases. Per the germline V gene, CDR1 is GTSNPN and CDR2 is SVGIG (reference sequence). The CDR3 extends over 16 amino acids. V gave up 2 bases and J gave up 5 bases; unmatched junction bases: 10. For the CDR3, the DNA is TGTGCCTGGAGTTCAGGGGGCGGAATCCTCAATGAAAAACTGTTTTTT. Translated, it gives CAWSSGGGILNEKLFF.

Within the sample, this clonotype is medium-sized. Because the library targeted alpha chains, this beta chain is an off-target read whose size means little. V is TRBV3-1 and J is TRBJ2-5; the match to TRBD1 covers 8 bases. V dropped 4 bases and J dropped 2; count of bases not matched to a gene: 3. This CDR3 contains 14 residues. Germline assignment: CDR1 LGHDT and CDR2 YNNKEL (reference sequence). The chain's CDR3 is CASSPTGVQETQYF. The CDR3 DNA sequence: TGTGCCAGCAGCCCGACAGGGGTACAAGAGACCCAGTACTTC.

Remarks on this clonotype: This beta chain came through as a stray read in a library set up for alpha chains, and its size says little. The chain is built from TRBV5-1 and TRBJ1-6; D is undetermined. V was clipped by 0 bases and J by 5 bases, with 0 bases between them. This CDR3 has 12 amino acids. CDR1 SGHRS and CDR2 YFSETQ come from the germline V gene. The CDR3, as DNA: TGCGCCAGCAGCTTGGATAATTCACCCCTCCACTTT. It codes for CASSLDNSPLHF.

The sample holds many counts of this clonotype. This may be a read error, as it is one base from a much larger clone. Being off target in a library aimed at alpha chains, this beta chain has a size of little meaning. The chain links TRBV18 to TRBJ1-5, with a possible D match to TRBD1 (5 bases). Trimming shortened V by 2 bases and J by 10 bases, and 18 bases separated the two germline ends. CDR3 size: 15 residues. The V gene's germline CDR1 is KGHSH and CDR2 LQKENI. CDR3 bases: TGTGCCAGCTCACCAGGAGTTCAAGGGGCGGGTCCCCAGCATTTT. Amino acid sequence: CASSPGVQGAGPQHF.

By its share, this clonotype is medium-sized. Found in a library prepared for alpha chains, this beta chain is an off-target read, and its abundance has little meaning. This sequence joins TRBV20-1 and TRBJ2-3; the match to TRBD2 covers 10 bases. Germline CDR1 reads DFQATT; CDR2 reads SNEGSKA (reference sequence). After removal of 1 base from V and 2 bases from J, the junction contained 12 bases not matched to a gene. The CDR3 extends over 18 amino acids. The CDR3 is CSARVRERTSGFTDTQYF. The CDR3 DNA is TGCAGTGCTAGAGTTCGGGAAAGGACTAGCGGATTCACAGATACGCAGTATTTT.

This clonotype was detected many times. One end of the junction does not line up with germline, which may come from a read error. This beta chain turned up in a library designed for alpha chains; as an off-target read, its abundance says little. This chain uses TRBV5-1 with TRBJ2-5; no clear D. CDR3 length equals 13 residues. Germline V gene lookup returns CDR1 SGHRS and CDR2 YFSETQ. The CDR3 nucleotides are TGCGTCAGCAGCTTGGTCGAGCAAGAGACCCAGTACTTC. Translating it yields CVSSLVEQETQYF.

Turning to this clonotype: This beta chain is a stray read from a library made for alpha chains; its abundance is not meaningful. The chain has TRBV18 and TRBJ1-4; no clear D. The CDR3 has 16 residues. CDR1 is KGHSH and CDR2 is LQKENI in the germline V gene. Trimming stripped 3 bases from V and 8 bases from J, with 19 bases between. CDR3 bases: TGTGCCAGCTCACCTGTTCGTGCGGCTCTCGGGGAAAAACTGTTTTTT. Protein sequence: CASSPVRAALGEKLFF. Combining the CDR3 with reference TRBV18 and TRBJ1-4 gives the whole variable domain NAGVMQNPRHLVRRRGQEARLRCSPMKGHSHVYWYRQLPEEGLKFMVYLQKENIIDESGMPKERFSAEFPKEGPSILRIQQVVRGDSAAYFCASSPVRAALGEKLFFGSGTQLSVL.

In its sample, this clonotype is medium-sized (0.01 to 0.1%). The library was built for alpha chains, so this beta chain is an off-target read and its size means little. The chain has TRBV10-3 and TRBJ2-5; 7 bases agree with TRBD2. The CDR3 runs 15 residues. J lost 1 base, V lost 10 bases, and 12 bases had no gene match. Germline CDR1 ENHRY, CDR2 SYGVKD. CDR3 in amino acids: CATSFGGSRQETQYF. CDR3 nucleotides: TGTGCCACCTCCTTTGGCGGGAGTCGCCAAGAGACCCAGTACTTC.

This clonotype is medium-sized in the sample. This beta chain represents an off-target read in a library built for alpha chains; its size is of limited meaning. V gene TRBV6-6 combines with J gene TRBJ1-6; no firm D call. Germline CDR1 MNHNY, CDR2 SVGAGI (reference sequence). The CDR3 has 14 amino acids. Trimming removed 6 bases from V and 6 bases from J, with 12 bases in between. CDR3 amino acids: CASRSLGGNSPLHF. As DNA, the CDR3 is TGTGCCAGCAGGTCGTTGGGAGGTAATTCACCCCTCCACTTT.

This clonotype is deemed medium-sized. The library was designed around alpha chains, so this beta chain is a stray read whose abundance carries little weight. The genes are TRBV5-1 and TRBJ2-3, with D perhaps TRBD2 (6 bases). CDR1 and CDR2 (germline): SGHRS, YFSETQ. CDR3 size: 14 residues. V was shortened by 2 bases and J by 5 bases, with 12 bases between the two germline ends. CDR3 amino acids: CASSLRDSGDTQYF. CDR3 coding DNA: TGCGCCAGCAGCTTAAGGGACTCAGGAGATACGCAGTATTTT.

This clonotype appeared many times. This beta chain is an off-target read within a library intended for alpha chains, so its frequency means little. This chain joins TRBV5-1 and TRBJ2-5, with a tentative D call TRBD2 (6 bases). Germline CDR1 reads SGHRS; CDR2 reads YFSETQ. The CDR3 consists of 20 residues. Between the trimmed V and J ends, which lost 2 bases and 5 bases, there was a span of 31 bases. For the CDR3, the DNA is TGCGCCAGCAGCTTAACCTATAGCGGAAGGGATAACTTCGAGAGGGAGACCCAGTACTTC. It yields the protein CASSLTYSGRDNFERETQYF.

For this clonotype: Little can be read into the size of this beta chain, an off-target read in a library designed for alpha chains. CDR3 protein: CASSFQARSYNEQFF. Here the CDR3 DNA reads TGCGCCAGCAGCTTCCAAGCCCGCTCCTACAATGAGCAGTTCTTC. The chain couples TRBV5-1 to TRBJ2-1; D is unresolved. This CDR3 is 15 amino acids long. CDR1 and CDR2 from the germline V gene are SGHRS and YFSETQ. Trimming cost V 2 bases and J 0 bases, with 9 bases left between them.

This clonotype is medium-sized (0.01 to 0.1%) by share. Being off target in a library aimed at alpha chains, this beta chain has a size of little meaning. This chain links TRBV6-5 with TRBJ2-1, with 13 bases lining up with TRBD2. This CDR3 region has 15 residues. In germline, CDR1 is MNHEY, CDR2 SVGAGI. The ends lost 7 bases at V and 8 bases at J; junction bases unmatched: 8. CDR3 region: CASKPRLAGGDEQFF. The DNA for the CDR3 is TGTGCCAGCAAGCCGCGACTAGCGGGAGGAGATGAGCAGTTCTTC.

As to this clonotype: This beta chain is off target for a library built for alpha chains, so its abundance means little. The chain couples TRBV25-1 to TRBJ1-1; D gene uncertain. CDR3 size: 14 residues. The germline CDR1 and CDR2 sequences are MGHDK and SYGVNS. V lost 1 base and J lost 4, with 10 bases in between. Here the CDR3 DNA reads TGTGCCAGCAGTGAATTCTTCGATCCCACTGAAGCTTTCTTT. Protein: CASSEFFDPTEAFF.

On this clonotype itself: Little can be read into the size of this beta chain, an off-target read in a library designed for alpha chains. The chain recombines TRBV5-1 with TRBJ2-7; 11 bases fit TRBD1. J was trimmed by 2 bases and V by 8 bases; bases with no gene match: 3. The CDR3 length is 13 residues. Germline-derived CDR1 and CDR2 are SGHRS and YFSETQ. The CDR3: CASSGQGAYEQYF. The CDR3, as DNA: TGCGCCAGTTCGGGACAGGGGGCCTACGAGCAGTACTTC.

This clonotype has just one count. The library was designed around alpha chains, so this beta chain is a stray read whose abundance carries little weight. V gene TRBV11-1 combines with J gene TRBJ2-1; possibly TRBD2 for D (5 bases). Germline assignment: CDR1 SGHAT and CDR2 FQDESV (reference sequence). The CDR3 is 14 residues long. Trimming shortened V by 5 bases and J by 8 bases, and 16 bases separated the two germline ends. The CDR3 is CASSATGSWHEQFF. The CDR3 DNA is TGTGCCAGCAGCGCGACGGGATCCTGGCATGAGCAGTTCTTC.

This clonotype was observed many times. In a library made to pick up alpha chains, this beta chain is a stray read with a size that means little. The chain combines TRBV28 with TRBJ1-6; D unresolved. CDR1 MDHEN and CDR2 SYDVKM come from the germline V gene. The CDR3 covers 12 residues. Trimming took off 5 bases at V and 10 bases at J, with 9 bases between the two ends. CDR3 nucleotide sequence: TGTGCCAGCAGTCCTACCCGATCACCCCTCCACTTT. This codes for CASSPTRSPLHF.

In its sample, this clonotype ranks as medium-sized. Because the library targeted alpha chains, this beta chain is an off-target read whose size means little. The chain has TRBV27 and TRBJ2-1, with D perhaps TRBD2 (6 bases). V shed 0 bases and J shed 4 bases, with 16 bases lying between them. The CDR3 is 17 amino acids. Germline assignment: CDR1 MNHEY and CDR2 SMNVEV (reference sequence). CDR3 sequence (DNA): TGTGCCAGCAGTTTATCCTCTGGACTAATTTTTTACAATGAGCAGTTCTTC. Protein sequence: CASSLSSGLIFYNEQFF.

With respect to this clonotype: This beta chain is an unintended read in a library built for alpha chains; its size means little. V and J are TRBV3-1 and TRBJ1-1; D gene unclear. The CDR3 totals 12 residues. Germline V CDR1 and CDR2: LGHDT, YNNKEL (reference sequence). Trimming removed 4 bases from V and 5 bases from J, with 8 bases in between. CDR3 loop: CASSPSGTEAFF. The DNA of the CDR3 is TGTGCCAGCAGCCCTAGCGGAACTGAAGCTTTCTTT.

This clonotype was picked up one time. This beta chain is a stray read from a library made for alpha chains; its abundance is not meaningful. V usage is TRBV20-1 and J usage is TRBJ2-7, with D uncertain. Deletions cut 4 bases from V and 1 base from J, with 5 bases between. This CDR3 has 11 residues. Germline V gene sequence: CDR1 DFQATT, CDR2 SNEGSKA (reference sequence). The CDR3 DNA reads TGCAGTGCTAAGGGTTCCTACGAGCAGTACTTC. It yields the protein CSAKGSYEQYF.

This clonotype was detected ten times or more. This beta chain is off target for a library built for alpha chains, so its abundance means little. This chain uses TRBV28 with TRBJ2-3; 11 nucleotides match TRBD1. The CDR3 is 14 residues long. CDR1 is MDHEN and CDR2 is SYDVKM in the germline V gene. V shed 5 bases and J 4 bases; nucleotides not matched to a gene: 2. This chain's CDR3 is CASSRTGGPDTQYF. In DNA form, the CDR3 reads TGTGCCAGCAGTCGGACAGGGGGCCCAGATACGCAGTATTTT.

This clonotype is labeled as medium-sized. This beta chain turned up in a library designed for alpha chains; as an off-target read, its abundance says little. For the CDR3, the DNA is TGCGCCAGCAGCTTGAGTCAGCGCACAGATACGCAGTATTTT. Protein sequence: CASSLSQRTDTQYF. The rearrangement joins TRBV5-1 to TRBJ2-3; no firm D call. The length of the CDR3 is 14 residues. The V gene lost 1 base and the J gene lost 1 base, with 7 bases spanning the gap. Germline CDR1 is SGHRS and CDR2 is YFSETQ.

This clonotype was counted only a few times. A library prepared for alpha chains yielded this beta chain as an off-target read; its size is of little meaning. The gene calls are TRBV6-5 and TRBJ1-3; D gene unclear. Trimming left V 0 bases short and J 0 bases short, with 3 bases between. This CDR3 comprises 14 residues. Germline CDR1 is MNHEY and CDR2 is SVGAGI. This CDR3 reads CASSYSFSGNTIYF. CDR3 in DNA: TGTGCCAGCAGTTACTCGTTCTCTGGAAACACCATATATTTT.

This clonotype is medium-sized. This beta chain came through as a stray read in a library set up for alpha chains, and its size says little. The V call is TRBV20-1, the J call TRBJ2-1; 14 positions agree with TRBD2. CDR1 and CDR2 from the germline V gene are DFQATT and SNEGSKA (reference sequence). V dropped 2 bases and J dropped 12; count of bases not matched to a gene: 9. The CDR3 totals 15 residues. The CDR3 DNA follows: TGCAGTGCTAGAACCGGGACTAGCGGGAGTCCGGGGCAGTTCTTC. Translated: CSARTGTSGSPGQFF.

This clonotype has ten or more counts. Within a library made for alpha chains, this beta chain is off target, and its count is uninformative. The rearrangement links TRBV6-6 to TRBJ2-5; D remains unclear. Germline lookup yields CDR1 MNHNY and CDR2 SVGAGI (reference sequence). The V end lost 2 bases, the J end lost 2 bases, and 6 bases lay between the germline ends. There are 13 residues in the CDR3. The CDR3 is CASSYNSQETQYF. In DNA, the CDR3 is TGTGCCAGCAGTTACAACTCACAAGAGACCCAGTACTTC.

In this sample, this clonotype is medium-sized. This beta chain is off target for a library built for alpha chains, so its abundance means little. V gene TRBV6-1 combines with J gene TRBJ1-1; D not resolved. The germline V gene has CDR1 MNHNS and CDR2 SASEGT. Trimming left V 5 bases short and J 8 bases short, with 9 bases between. The CDR3 loop spans 11 amino acids. CDR3 in amino acids: CASSRNAEAFF. CDR3 DNA sequence: TGTGCCAGCAGTCGGAACGCCGAAGCTTTCTTT.